This T cell receptor beta chain was observed in a study of T cells in Graves' hyperthyroidism and ophthalmopathy. Study-wide findings and caveats: Ophthalmopathy, as predicted by the model, came a median about seven months after the prediction.

At first hyperthyroidism diagnosis, before any ophthalmopathy symptoms, the blood sample was collected. Ten or more counts support this clonotype. What it binds is unknown. This CDR3 is built from 14 residues. V lost 3 bases and J lost 2, with 8 bases in between. The germline CDR1 and CDR2 sequences are SEHNR and FQNEAQ (reference sequence). Amplification yielded TCR beta CDR3 regions, with RNA transcripts as the source. The HTBI primer set served for first-round RT-PCR of the TCR CDR3. TCRdb re-called the multiplex PCR reads through MiXCR, storing one row per CDR3 protein. This sample has fewer than 350,000 distinct CDR3 sequences, with over 12% found just once.

The V gene is TRBV7-9, the J gene TRBJ2-1; D is undetermined. Material for sequencing was blood. This TCR was sampled from a woman between 50 and 59 years old with Graves' hyperthyroidism that later progressed to Graves' ophthalmopathy. CDR3 in amino acids: CASSLVLPYNEQFF. CDR3 in DNA: TGTGCCAGCAGCTTGGTATTACCCTACAATGAGCAGTTCTTC. The full variable domain, its missing parts supplied by reference TRBV7-9 and TRBJ2-1, is DTGVSQNPRHKITKRGQNVTFRCDPISEHNRLYWYRQTLGQGPEFLTYFQNEAQLEKSRLLSDRFSAERPKGSFSTLEIQRTEQGDSAMYLCASSLVLPYNEQFFGPGTRLTVL.